This T cell receptor beta chain was documented in a study of cytomegalovirus exposure and HLA in healthy donors. Looking at the study overall: In a later analysis, the roughly 110 validation repertoires were reported to have used the same platform as the approximately 690 first-cohort repertoires.

Turning to this clone: Its specificity is unknown.

Profiling relied on immunoSEQ multiplex PCR, and the TCRdb table lists in-frame clones only, not all of them. The sample includes 70,000 to 80,000 clones, approximately 93% of them seen just once. V was shortened by 3 bases and J by 0 bases, with 3 bases between the two germline ends. CDR3 size: 13 residues. CDR1 is MGHRA, CDR2 YSYEKL, per germline. The study's findings and limits: The authors enumerated over 150 TCR beta chains as linked to cytomegalovirus. Reported results showed that the classifier diagnosed cytomegalovirus status with high specificity and sensitivity.

This rearrangement joins TRBV4-1 to TRBJ1-3; unclear D gene. Sample: PBMCs. The sequence derives from a woman aged 18 to 35 in good health and CMV-seronegative. The CDR3 coding sequence is TGCGCCAGCAGCCACAACTCTGGAAACACCATATATTTT. Protein: CASSHNSGNTIYF.